These 26 T cell receptor beta chains were sequenced from one sample in a study of T cells after yellow fever vaccination. One entry per CDR3 protein results from TCRdb running MiXCR on the 5' RACE reads. This sample yields a few hundred thousand distinct CDR3 sequences, of which around 17% are seen a single time; approximately 15% belongs to the top ten. This sample comprised PBMCs, obtained less than 6 days after the first yellow fever vaccination. These receptors were taken from a man aged 18 to 30 who received the YFV17D yellow fever vaccine.

The chain recombines TRBV2 with TRBJ2-7, with TRBD1 as a possible D gene (5 bases). With 0 bases removed from V and 0 bases from J, the gap between germline ends came to 12 bases. Per the germline V gene, CDR1 is SNHLY and CDR2 is FYNNEI. This CDR3 is built from 16 residues. CDR3 bases: TGTGCCAGCAGTGAAGCCCTCGGGCAGGGCTCCTACGAGCAGTACTTC. Its protein product is CASSEALGQGSYEQYF.

The chain uses TRBV6-1 and TRBJ1-1; no definite D call. Per germline, CDR1 MNHNS and CDR2 SASEGT. The ends were cut back, 6 bases at V and 1 base at J, with 12 bases in the middle. The CDR3 consists of 14 residues. The CDR3 protein is CASRLGLGNTEAFF. In nucleotides, the CDR3 is TGTGCCAGCAGGTTGGGGTTGGGGAACACTGAAGCTTTCTTT.

DNA for the CDR3: TGTGCCAGCAGTCCATGGGACAGGGCGGGCTCCTATAATTCACCCCTCCACTTT. Its protein product is CASSPWDRAGSYNSPLHF. The gene calls are TRBV27 and TRBJ1-6; 9 nucleotides match TRBD1. The V gene's germline CDR1 is MNHEY and CDR2 SMNVEV (reference sequence). This CDR3 contains 18 residues. Trimming at V came to 5 bases and at J to 0 bases, leaving 8 bases not matched to a gene.

This chain links TRBV5-4 with TRBJ2-3, with TRBD2 matching 8 bases. This CDR3 is 16 amino acids long. Trimming at V came to 4 bases and at J to 4 bases, leaving 11 bases not matched to a gene. Looked up from germline, CDR1 is SGHNT and CDR2 is YYREEE (reference sequence). The CDR3 spells CASSPAGGGRPDTQYF. The CDR3 DNA follows: TGTGCCAGCAGCCCCGCCGGGGGGGGGCGCCCAGATACGCAGTATTTT. Drawing the rest from reference TRBV5-4 and TRBJ2-3, the complete variable domain is ETGVTQSPTHLIKTRGQQVTLRCSSQSGHNTVSWYQQALGQGPQFIFQYYREEENGRGNFPPRFSGLQFPNYSSELNVNALELDDSALYLCASSPAGGGRPDTQYFGPGTRLTVL.

The chain uses TRBV30 and TRBJ2-5, with D perhaps TRBD2 (6 bases). The V and J ends lost 5 bases and 4 bases respectively, with 11 bases between them. The CDR3 extends over 12 amino acids. Germline-derived CDR1 and CDR2 are GTSNPN and SVGIG (reference sequence). CDR3 nucleotide sequence: TGTGCCTGGGAGGAGGGCGTAGAGACCCAGTACTTC. Its protein product is CAWEEGVETQYF.

In its sample, this clonotype was seen many times. This chain connects TRBV7-3 to TRBJ2-1; TRBD2 matches at 7 bases. CDR1 is SGHTA, CDR2 FQGTGA, per germline. The CDR3 totals 17 residues. The trim removed 5 bases at V and 0 bases at J, leaving 10 bases unmatched. The chain's CDR3 is CASSDPAGGGSYNEQFF. DNA of the CDR3: TGTGCCAGCAGCGATCCCGCAGGCGGGGGCTCCTACAATGAGCAGTTCTTC.

This clonotype was detected only a few times. The rearrangement joins TRBV12-3 or TRBV12-4 to TRBJ1-3; D unresolved. The CDR3 contains 16 residues. Trimming shortened V by 5 bases and J by 0 bases, and 14 bases separated the two germline ends. The CDR3 nucleotides read TGTGCCAGCAGTCCCCCGGGCGGTCTCTCTGGAAACACCATATATTTT. This translates into CASSPPGGLSGNTIYF.

This clonotype appeared a few times. The V call is TRBV6-1, the J call TRBJ1-5; tentatively, D is TRBD1 (5 bases). The ends were cut back, 6 bases at V and 0 bases at J, with 15 bases in the middle. The CDR3 runs 16 residues. In germline, CDR1 is MNHNS, CDR2 SASEGT. The CDR3 nucleotides read TGTGCCAGCAGCCCCGGACACATTTATAGCAATCAGCCCCAGCATTTT. Translating it yields CASSPGHIYSNQPQHF.

The chain employs TRBV5-4 and TRBJ2-7; TRBD2 matches 10 bases. The germline gives CDR1 SGHNT, CDR2 YYREEE (reference sequence). The CDR3 is 13 amino acids. After removal of 10 bases from V and 5 bases from J, the junction contained 9 bases not matched to a gene. CDR3 in amino acids: CAVERGGLNEQYF. In DNA form, the CDR3 reads TGTGCCGTCGAGCGGGGGGGCCTCAACGAGCAGTACTTC.

The chain has TRBV15 and TRBJ2-4; possible D gene TRBD1, 6 bases. CDR1 is LNHNV and CDR2 is YYDKDF in the germline V gene (reference sequence). This CDR3 is 13 amino acids long. The V gene lost 5 bases and the J gene lost 4 bases, with 9 bases spanning the gap. CDR3 nucleotides: TGTGCCACCAGCGAAGGGGGAAAAAACATTCAGTACTTC. It translates to CATSEGGKNIQYF. The full variable domain, completed using reference TRBV15 and TRBJ2-4, is DAMVIQNPRYQVTQFGKPVTLSCSQTLNHNVMYWYQQKSSQAPKLLFHYYDKDFNNEADTPDNFQSRRPNTSFCFLDIRSPGLGDTAMYLCATSEGGKNIQYFGAGTRLSVL.

Ten or more counts support this clonotype. The V call is TRBV10-3, the J call TRBJ2-1, with 7 nucleotides matching TRBD1. V shed 6 bases and J 10 bases; nucleotides not matched to a gene: 6. The CDR3 extends over 12 amino acids. Germline CDR1 ENHRY, CDR2 SYGVKD. The CDR3: CAISTGEREQFF. As DNA, the CDR3 is TGTGCCATCAGCACAGGGGAACGCGAGCAGTTCTTC.

This clonotype was counted a few times. This chain joins TRBV9 and TRBJ1-1, with D hard to call. This CDR3 comprises 15 residues. Deletions cut 0 bases from V and 2 bases from J, with 11 bases between. Germline lookup yields CDR1 SGDLS and CDR2 YYNGEE. Here the CDR3 DNA reads TGTGCCAGCAGCGTAGTCCCGGACGGTAACACTGAAGCTTTCTTT. As protein: CASSVVPDGNTEAFF.

This clonotype appeared many times. The genes are TRBV10-3 and TRBJ2-7, with 10 positions matching TRBD1. This CDR3 region has 16 residues. V lost 4 bases and J lost 6; bases outside the gene matches: 12. From germline, CDR1 is ENHRY and CDR2 SYGVKD. CDR3 nucleotide sequence: TGTGCCATCAGTGGGTTAGGGACAGGGGAAGGGATCGAGCAGTACTTC. Protein sequence: CAISGLGTGEGIEQYF.

This clonotype has a handful of counts. The J gene is TRBJ1-3, the V gene TRBV7-8; weak D call: TRBD1 (6 bases). This CDR3 comprises 16 residues. V shed 4 bases and J shed 1 base, with 14 bases lying between them. Germline CDR1 and CDR2: SGHVS and FQNEAQ. The CDR3, as DNA: TGTGCCAGCAGCTCCCGCTACAGGGAATCTGGAAACACCATATATTTT. The encoded protein is CASSSRYRESGNTIYF.

This clonotype occurred a few times. The chain carries TRBV18 and TRBJ2-7, with 7 bases matching TRBD2. The CDR3 runs to 14 residues. In germline, CDR1 is KGHSH, CDR2 LQKENI. V lost 3 bases and J lost 6; bases outside the gene matches: 8. The CDR3 region has the DNA TGTGCCAGCTCACCCCGGGGGGTAGAGGGCGAGCAGTACTTC. It specifies CASSPRGVEGEQYF.

The V and J genes are TRBV5-4 and TRBJ2-3, with 8 bases that match TRBD1. From germline, CDR1 is SGHNT and CDR2 YYREEE (reference sequence). The CDR3 consists of 16 residues. Trimming at V came to 4 bases and at J to 4 bases, leaving 11 bases not matched to a gene. This CDR3 is CASSRKDREIPDTQYF. CDR3 nucleotides: TGTGCCAGCAGCCGGAAGGACAGGGAAATACCAGATACGCAGTATTTT.

This clonotype has a handful of counts. The V gene is TRBV20-1, the J gene TRBJ1-1, with a weak D call TRBD1 (5 bases). Trimming stripped 4 bases from V and 9 bases from J, with 12 bases between. The CDR3 sequence is 11 residues long. Per the germline V gene, CDR1 is DFQATT and CDR2 is SNEGSKA (reference sequence). For the CDR3, the DNA is TGCAGTGCTACAGGGTTTCATCAAGCTTTCTTT. This codes for CSATGFHQAFF.

The sample holds many counts of this clonotype. This sequence joins TRBV10-3 and TRBJ2-2; D may be TRBD1 (7 bases). The CDR3 loop spans 13 amino acids. Trimming removed 5 bases at V and 6 bases at J, with 10 bases between. Germline V gives CDR1 ENHRY, CDR2 SYGVKD. DNA for the CDR3: TGTGCCATCAGTACAGGGGACTCCGGGGAGCTGTTTTTT. This encodes CAISTGDSGELFF.

This clonotype was found a few times. This chain links TRBV7-8 with TRBJ2-7; possible D gene TRBD2, 5 bases. The length of the CDR3 is 13 residues. V gave up 1 base and J gave up 7 bases, with 11 bases separating them. Germline V gene data show CDR1 as SGHVS and CDR2 as FQNEAQ. The CDR3 nucleotides read TGTGCCAGCAGCTTAGTTCCGGGGTGGGAGCAGTACTTC. As protein: CASSLVPGWEQYF. Full variable domain (remainder filled in from reference TRBV7-8 and TRBJ2-7): GAGVSQSPRYKVAKRGQDVALRCDPISGHVSLFWYQQALGQGPEFLTYFQNEAQLDKSGLPSDRFFAERPEGSVSTLKIQRTQQEDSAVYLCASSLVPGWEQYFGPGTRLTVT.

Here the CDR3 reads CASRPGTGGADYGYTF. The CDR3 DNA sequence: TGTGCCAGCAGGCCCGGGACAGGGGGCGCAGACTATGGCTACACCTTC. The genes are TRBV12-3 or TRBV12-4 and TRBJ1-2; 12 bases agree with TRBD1. The V and J ends lost 6 bases and 3 bases, in that order; junction bases with no gene match: 8. The CDR3 has 16 amino acids.

The rearrangement links TRBV2 to TRBJ2-2; D not resolved. Germline CDR1 and CDR2: SNHLY and FYNNEI. V shed 6 bases and J shed 8 bases, with 13 bases lying between them. The CDR3 covers 13 residues. As DNA, the CDR3 is TGTGCCAGCAGGCGTGAGACAACTGGGGAGCTGTTTTTT. Translating gives CASRRETTGELFF.

This chain links TRBV3-1 with TRBJ1-1; TRBD1 matches at 12 bases. CDR3 length equals 14 residues. Germline V gene data show CDR1 as LGHDT and CDR2 as YNNKEL (reference sequence). V gave up 8 bases and J gave up 10 bases; unmatched junction bases: 11. CDR3 nucleotide sequence: TGTGCCAGCGGCCGGGACAGGGGGCTCCCGGCAGCTTTCTTT. Residues: CASGRDRGLPAAFF.

There are a few counts of this clonotype. The chain combines TRBV20-1 with TRBJ2-7, with a weak D call TRBD1 (6 bases). This CDR3 has 13 residues. CDR1 and CDR2 (germline): DFQATT, SNEGSKA (reference sequence). CDR3 in DNA: TGCAGTGTCAGACAGGATCCCTCCTCCGAGCAGTACGTC. This codes for CSVRQDPSSEQYV.

The chain recombines TRBV12-5 with TRBJ2-1, with D unclear. Trimming stripped 3 bases from V and 7 bases from J, with 4 bases between. The CDR3 sequence is 11 residues long. The V gene's germline CDR1 is LGHNT and CDR2 FRNRAP. The CDR3 nucleotides read TGTGCTAGTGGTTTCCCAAATGAGCAGTTCTTC. Its protein product is CASGFPNEQFF. Filled out from reference TRBV12-5 and TRBJ2-1, the complete variable domain reads DARVTQTPRHKVTEMGQEVTMRCQPILGHNTVFWYRQTMMQGLELLAYFRNRAPLDDSGMPKDRFSAEMPDATLATLKIQPSEPRDSAVYFCASGFPNEQFFGPGTRLTVL.

The J gene is TRBJ1-2, the V gene TRBV5-6; TRBD1 is a possible D gene (5 bases). CDR1 is SGHDT and CDR2 is YYEEEE in the germline V gene. This CDR3 spans 12 amino acids. The V and J ends lost 3 bases and 8 bases respectively, with 11 bases between them. The CDR3 region has the DNA TGTGCCAGCAGCTGGCCGGGACGGGGCTACACCTTC. It yields the protein CASSWPGRGYTF. The whole variable domain, filled in from reference TRBV5-6 and TRBJ1-2, reads DAGVTQSPTHLIKTRGQQVTLRCSPKSGHDTVSWYQQALGQGPQFIFQYYEEEERQRGNFPDRFSGHQFPNYSSELNVNALLLGDSALYLCASSWPGRGYTFGSGTRLTVV.

This clonotype was observed a few times. This chain joins TRBV30 and TRBJ2-5, with D uncertain. Germline lookup yields CDR1 GTSNPN and CDR2 SVGIG (reference sequence). This CDR3 spans 13 amino acids. Trimming removed 4 bases from V and 1 base from J, with 10 bases in between. The CDR3 sequence is CAWNGVAQETQYF. CDR3 in DNA: TGTGCCTGGAATGGCGTAGCCCAAGAGACCCAGTACTTC.